This T cell receptor beta chain was observed in a study of cytomegalovirus exposure and HLA in healthy donors. The primer mix had 60 Vbeta and 13 Jbeta primers. Profiling relied on immunoSEQ multiplex PCR, and the TCRdb table lists in-frame clones only, not all of them. In the table there are 130,000 to 150,000 clones, about three quarters of which are singletons. General observations from the study: Per a later analysis, HLA-associated TCR beta chains showed more clonal expansion than other, equally common TCR beta chains. Previously analyzed data showed that most TCR beta V segments were productive at a frequency of about 90% or about 30%.

Germline V gene data show CDR1 as SNHLY and CDR2 as FYNNEI. The CDR3 has 15 residues. Donors showed nominal health when sampled, although they likely had unrecorded immune exposures. Notes on this clone: Its antigen remains unknown. The junction departs from germline at one end; a sequencing error may be responsible.

The sequenced material came from PBMCs. The chain couples TRBV2 to TRBJ1-4, with TRBD1 matching over 11 bases. The sequence was obtained from a woman in her 30s in good health and CMV-seronegative. DNA for the CDR3: TGTGCCAGCAGCGAGGACAGGGGGCGAAATGAAGAACTGTTTTTT. Amino acid sequence: CASSEDRGRNEELFF.